Below are 4 T cell receptor beta chains sequenced from a single sample in a study of identical twins. From the 5' RACE reads, TCRdb called clonotypes with MiXCR, one entry per CDR3 protein. The table has fewer than 650,000 distinct CDR3 sequences, around 7.4% seen once. The sample also formed part of further work on yellow fever vaccine responses in identical twins.

Sequenced: PBMCs. These receptor sequences come from a woman aged 18-35 years in good health.

This clonotype was picked up many times. V and J are TRBV12-3 or TRBV12-4 and TRBJ1-4; D is possibly TRBD1 (5 bases). Deletions cut 6 bases from V and 3 bases from J, with 11 bases between. The CDR3 totals 14 residues. Here the CDR3 DNA reads TGTGCCAGCAGCGATGACAGACCTAATGAAAAACTGTTTTTT. This encodes CASSDDRPNEKLFF.

This sequence joins TRBV18 and TRBJ1-2, with a possible D match to TRBD1 (5 bases). The CDR3 length is 14 residues. Per the germline V gene, CDR1 is KGHSH and CDR2 is LQKENI. V was cut by 1 base and J by 3 bases, with 9 bases left in between. DNA of the CDR3: TGTGCCAGCTCACCACAGGGGAGTGACTATGGCTACACCTTC. It translates to CASSPQGSDYGYTF. Drawing the rest from reference TRBV18 and TRBJ1-2, the complete variable domain is NAGVMQNPRHLVRRRGQEARLRCSPMKGHSHVYWYRQLPEEGLKFMVYLQKENIIDESGMPKERFSAEFPKEGPSILRIQQVVRGDSAAYFCASSPQGSDYGYTFGSGTRLTVV.

The gene calls are TRBV7-1 and TRBJ2-1; 13 nucleotides agree with TRBD2. TRBV7-1 is reported as an ORF; its role is uncertain. V shed 3 bases and J 0 bases; nucleotides not matched to a gene: 17. This CDR3 contains 22 residues. CDR3 amino acids: CASSSTRTSGSLTLSSYNEQFF. As DNA, the CDR3 is TGTGCCAGCAGCTCCACCAGGACTAGCGGGAGCCTCACCCTGAGCTCCTACAATGAGCAGTTCTTC.

Ten or more counts support this clonotype. The chain combines TRBV7-6 with TRBJ2-7; D may correspond to TRBD1 or TRBD2 (5 bases each). CDR1 and CDR2 (germline): SGHVS, FNYEAQ. The germline V and J ends were trimmed by 2 bases and 2 bases, with 10 bases remaining between them. The CDR3 length is 14 residues. DNA for the CDR3: TGTGCCAGCAGCTTAAGCGGACAAACCTACGAGCAGTACTTC. Protein: CASSLSGQTYEQYF.